What follows are 23 T cell receptor beta chains derived from one specimen sequenced in a study of early T cells in non-severe SARS-CoV-2 infection. TCRdb independently ran MiXCR on the 5' RACE reads; one entry per CDR3 protein. The table shows 57,000 or so distinct CDR3 sequences, with around 5.6% occurring only once. Sequencing used whole blood. These receptors all come from an adult who was a healthcare worker with PCR-confirmed SARS-CoV-2 infection or an uninfected control (not recorded which).

This clonotype has at least ten counts. V gene TRBV2 combines with J gene TRBJ2-5, with D maybe TRBD2 (5 bases). Germline V lookup: CDR1 SNHLY, CDR2 FYNNEI. The CDR3 runs to 15 residues. V shed 2 bases and J shed 2 bases, with 12 bases lying between them. For the CDR3, the DNA is TGTGCCAGCAGTGAAACGAGGGCGCCGCAAGAGACCCAGTACTTC. Its translation: CASSETRAPQETQYF.

The chain couples TRBV5-6 to TRBJ2-3, with D possibly TRBD2 on 6 matching bases. The CDR3 covers 15 residues. V was pared by 4 bases and J by 2 bases, with 14 bases between. CDR1 is SGHDT and CDR2 is YYEEEE in the germline V gene. CDR3 sequence (DNA): TGTGCCAGCAGCAAAAGGCAGGGACTCACAGATACGCAGTATTTT. Translating gives CASSKRQGLTDTQYF.

The chain joins TRBV10-2 to TRBJ2-3, with unresolved D. Trimming cost V 11 bases and J 8 bases, with 26 bases left between them. CDR1 WSHSY and CDR2 SAAADI come from the germline V gene. This CDR3 comprises 15 residues. CDR3 nucleotide sequence: TGCGCCGCCGCACGAGAAGTTCCCCACCTAGGTACGCAGTATTTT. Its protein is CAAAREVPHLGTQYF.

In its sample, this clonotype was seen a few times. The CDR3 bases are TGTGCCTGGCGCACGGGGACAGGGAACACTGAAGCTTTCTTT. Translated: CAWRTGTGNTEAFF. This chain joins TRBV30 and TRBJ1-1, with TRBD1 matching 8 bases. CDR1 is GTSNPN, CDR2 SVGIG, per germline (reference sequence). The CDR3 length is 14 residues. The trim removed 5 bases at V and 1 base at J, leaving 6 bases unmatched. Full variable domain (remainder filled in from reference TRBV30 and TRBJ1-1): SQTIHQWPATLVQPVGSPLSLECTVEGTSNPNLYWYRQAAGRGLQLLFYSVGIGQISSEVPQNLSASRPQDRQFILSSKKLLLSDSGFYLCAWRTGTGNTEAFFGQGTRLTVV.

This clonotype has a count of ten or more. The rearrangement joins TRBV6-5 to TRBJ2-1, with TRBD2 matching over 7 bases. V shed 6 bases, J shed 8 bases, and the junction held 16 bases outside the gene matches. The CDR3 is 16 residues long. Germline V gene sequence: CDR1 MNHEY, CDR2 SVGAGI. The CDR3 here is CASSRLAGTTRDEQFF. The CDR3 bases are TGTGCCAGCAGCCGACTTGCCGGGACTACGAGGGATGAGCAGTTCTTC.

This clonotype was seen at least ten times. An end of the junction does not agree with germline; a read error may underlie this. This rearrangement joins TRBV7-6 to TRBJ2-7; TRBD2 agrees at 12 bases. This CDR3 spans 14 amino acids. The V gene's germline CDR1 is SGHVS and CDR2 FNYEAQ. DNA for the CDR3: TGTGCCAGCAGCTCGGGACTAGCGGGCCGACCCTATGACTTC. This translates into CASSSGLAGRPYDF.

This clonotype has a count of ten or more. This rearrangement joins TRBV10-1 to TRBJ2-7, with a weak D call TRBD1 (6 bases). V lost 3 bases and J lost 6, with 18 bases in between. CDR3 length equals 15 residues. CDR1 is WNHNN, CDR2 SYGVQD, per germline (reference sequence). The CDR3 coding sequence is TGCGCCAGCAGTGAAGTCGGCAGGGGAAGCGGCGAGCAGTACTTC. Its translation: CASSEVGRGSGEQYF.

This clonotype was observed a handful of times. The chain combines TRBV9 with TRBJ2-3, with TRBD2 matching over 7 bases. V shed 4 bases and J 1 base; nucleotides not matched to a gene: 9. CDR1 is SGDLS and CDR2 is YYNGEE in the germline V gene. The CDR3 loop spans 16 amino acids. The CDR3 sequence: CASSPWTAGGTDTQYF. Here the CDR3 DNA reads TGTGCCAGCAGCCCTTGGACGGCGGGAGGCACAGATACGCAGTATTTT.

Many counts were recorded for this clonotype. The rearrangement joins TRBV20-1 to TRBJ1-6; possibly TRBD1 for D (6 bases). From germline, CDR1 is DFQATT and CDR2 SNEGSKA (reference sequence). The V end was cut by 1 base, the J end by 14 bases, with 21 bases between. The CDR3 contains 15 residues. Written as DNA, the CDR3 is TGCAGTGCTAGAGCCTCCCGGGGGCAGGGTACGGCCCTCCACTTT. Translated: CSARASRGQGTALHF.

This clonotype has ten or more counts. The chain is built from TRBV20-1 and TRBJ1-4; 8 bases agree with TRBD1. The CDR3 totals 14 residues. Germline CDR1 and CDR2: DFQATT and SNEGSKA (reference sequence). V trimming: 5 bases; J trimming: 8 bases; junction bases outside the gene matches: 10. CDR3: CSASRRTGSEKLFF. CDR3 nucleotides: TGCAGTGCTTCCCGCCGGACAGGGTCGGAAAAACTGTTTTTT.

In its sample, this clonotype was seen many times. The V gene is TRBV6-5, the J gene TRBJ2-3, with 7 positions matching TRBD2. Germline trimming cut 4 bases from V and 4 bases from J; bases unmatched to any gene: 8. The germline V gene encodes CDR1 MNHEY and CDR2 SVGAGI. This CDR3 spans 15 amino acids. CDR3 amino acids: CASSLDAGVADTQYF. CDR3 coding DNA: TGTGCCAGCAGTTTGGACGCGGGAGTGGCAGATACGCAGTATTTT.

The table lists this clonotype with a few counts. The V call is TRBV18, the J call TRBJ2-7; possibly TRBD1 or TRBD2 for D (5 bases each). V lost 3 bases, J lost 2 bases, and 17 bases lay in between. The CDR3 runs to 16 residues. Per the germline V gene, CDR1 is KGHSH and CDR2 is LQKENI. CDR3 amino acids: CASSPNYGTLTYEQYF. CDR3 coding DNA: TGTGCCAGCTCACCGAATTACGGGACGTTGACCTACGAGCAGTACTTC.

This clonotype came up many times. J is TRBJ2-1 and V is TRBV12-3 or TRBV12-4; 10 bases line up with TRBD2. The CDR3 spans 15 residues. After removal of 5 bases from V and 8 bases from J, the junction contained 9 bases not matched to a gene. The CDR3 DNA reads as TGTGCCAGCAGTCCTCTAGCGGGAGTCCAGGATGAGCAGTTCTTC. The encoded protein is CASSPLAGVQDEQFF.

This clonotype was counted ten times or more. CDR3 bases: TGTGCCAGCAGCTTAGCGCAGGCGAGGAGCACAGATACGCAGTATTTT. Residues: CASSLAQARSTDTQYF. J is TRBJ2-3 and V is TRBV7-8; D unclear. V gave up 0 bases and J gave up 0 bases, with 10 bases separating them. This CDR3 comprises 16 residues. Germline-derived CDR1 and CDR2 are SGHVS and FQNEAQ.

This clonotype was counted once. This CDR3 reads CASSFGTVGEAFF. CDR3 DNA sequence: TGTGCCAGCAGCTTCGGAACGGTGGGTGAAGCTTTCTTT. The V and J genes are TRBV13 and TRBJ1-1; D is unclear. The CDR3 has 13 amino acids. Germline assignment: CDR1 PRHDT and CDR2 FYEKMQ (reference sequence). V lost 3 bases, J lost 7 bases, and 12 bases lay in between.

This clonotype appeared many times. The chain employs TRBV29-1 and TRBJ2-5, with D possibly being TRBD2 (6 bases). This CDR3 has 14 residues. Germline CDR1 SQVTM, CDR2 ANQGSEA. V was trimmed by 3 bases and J by 4 bases, leaving 15 bases between them. The CDR3 DNA is TGCAGCGTTGATCGCTCAAACGGGGGAGAGACCCAGTACTTC. Translation: CSVDRSNGGETQYF.

This chain connects TRBV5-1 to TRBJ2-2, with D possibly being TRBD2 (5 bases). There are 15 residues in the CDR3. V was cut by 3 bases and J by 0 bases, with 9 bases left in between. Looked up from germline, CDR1 is SGHRS and CDR2 is YFSETQ. This CDR3 reads CASSWGATNTGELFF. CDR3 nucleotide sequence: TGCGCCAGCAGCTGGGGAGCTACGAACACCGGGGAGCTGTTTTTT.

This clonotype came up many times. This chain links TRBV12-3 or TRBV12-4 with TRBJ1-1; D is unresolved. V was pared by 4 bases and J by 4 bases, with 16 bases between. The CDR3 is 15 amino acids. The CDR3 is CASSYRPARSTEAFF. CDR3 coding DNA: TGTGCCAGCAGTTATAGACCGGCGAGGAGCACTGAAGCTTTCTTT.

In the case of this clonotype: One base away lies a much larger clone, so this may be a sequencing read error. This chain connects TRBV5-6 to TRBJ2-2; either TRBD1 or TRBD2 may supply D (6 bases each). Germline CDR1 is SGHDT and CDR2 is YYEEEE. The length of the CDR3 is 15 residues. The CDR3 DNA follows: TGTGTCAGCAGCTTGGTACCGGGGGCAATCGGGGAGCTGTTTTTT. Translation: CVSSLVPGAIGELFF.

This clonotype was seen only a few times. CDR3 residues: CASSTGSQRAFF. CDR3 nucleotide sequence: TGTGCCAGCAGTACGGGGTCCCAGAGAGCTTTCTTT. This chain links TRBV12-3 or TRBV12-4 with TRBJ1-1; D not certain. The CDR3 runs to 12 residues. Deletions cut 5 bases from V and 10 bases from J, with 14 bases between.

This clonotype showed up just a few times. The chain is built from TRBV5-1 and TRBJ1-1, with TRBD1 matching over 9 bases. Germline trimming cut 0 bases from V and 7 bases from J; bases unmatched to any gene: 10. The CDR3 is made up of 16 amino acids. CDR1 SGHRS and CDR2 YFSETQ come from the germline V gene. The CDR3 nucleotides are TGCGCCAGCAGCTTGGAAGGACAGGGGCGAGGTGGTGAAGCTTTCTTT. Translating it yields CASSLEGQGRGGEAFF.

This clonotype was recorded at least ten times. The chain uses TRBV6-4 and TRBJ2-6; D is perhaps TRBD1 (6 bases). Trimming cost V 0 bases and J 0 bases, with 6 bases left between them. CDR1 is MRHNA and CDR2 is SNTAGT in the germline V gene. This CDR3 comprises 16 residues. The CDR3 DNA is TGTGCCAGCAGTGACTCAGGGGGCTCTGGGGCCAACGTCCTGACTTTC. This codes for CASSDSGGSGANVLTF.

V is TRBV24-1 and J is TRBJ2-3; the match to TRBD2 covers 13 bases. Trimming removed 4 bases from V and 5 bases from J; junction bases left unmatched: 5. The CDR3 runs to 16 residues. CDR1 is KGHDR and CDR2 is SFDVKD in the germline V gene. The CDR3 DNA is TGTGCCACCAGTGACCGGACTAGCGGGAGAGTAGATACGCAGTATTTT. This gives the protein CATSDRTSGRVDTQYF.